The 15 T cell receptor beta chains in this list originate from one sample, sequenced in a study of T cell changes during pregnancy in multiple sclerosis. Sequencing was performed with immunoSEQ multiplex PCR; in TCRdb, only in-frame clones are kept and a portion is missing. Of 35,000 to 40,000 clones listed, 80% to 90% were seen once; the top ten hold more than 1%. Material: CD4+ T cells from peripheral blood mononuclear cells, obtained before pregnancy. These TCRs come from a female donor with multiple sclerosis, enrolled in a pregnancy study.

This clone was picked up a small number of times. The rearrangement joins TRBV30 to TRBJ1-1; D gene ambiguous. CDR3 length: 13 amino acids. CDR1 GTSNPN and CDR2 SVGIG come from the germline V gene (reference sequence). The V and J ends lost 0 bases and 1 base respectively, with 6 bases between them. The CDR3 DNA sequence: TGTGCCTGGAGTGTGCGCGGGAACACTGAAGCTTTCTTT. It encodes CAWSVRGNTEAFF.

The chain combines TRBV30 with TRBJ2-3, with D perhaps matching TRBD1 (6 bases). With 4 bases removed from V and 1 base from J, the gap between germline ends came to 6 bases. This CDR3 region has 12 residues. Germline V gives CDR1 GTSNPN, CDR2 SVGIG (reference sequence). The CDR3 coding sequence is TGTGCCTGGACAGGGGGCACAGATACGCAGTATTTT. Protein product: CAWTGGTDTQYF.

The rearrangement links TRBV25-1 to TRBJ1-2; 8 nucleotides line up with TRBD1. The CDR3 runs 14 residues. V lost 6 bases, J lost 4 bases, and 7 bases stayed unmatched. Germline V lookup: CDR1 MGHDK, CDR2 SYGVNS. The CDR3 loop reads CASSRTGRSYGYTF. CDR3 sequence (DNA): TGTGCCAGCAGCCGGACAGGGAGGAGCTATGGCTACACCTTC.

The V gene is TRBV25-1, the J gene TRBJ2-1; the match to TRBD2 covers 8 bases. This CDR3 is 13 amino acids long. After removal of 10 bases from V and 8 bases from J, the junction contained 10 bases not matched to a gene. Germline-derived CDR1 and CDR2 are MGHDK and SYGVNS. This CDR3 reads CAIAGGGIDEQFF. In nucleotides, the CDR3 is TGTGCCATCGCGGGAGGTGGCATCGATGAGCAGTTCTTC.

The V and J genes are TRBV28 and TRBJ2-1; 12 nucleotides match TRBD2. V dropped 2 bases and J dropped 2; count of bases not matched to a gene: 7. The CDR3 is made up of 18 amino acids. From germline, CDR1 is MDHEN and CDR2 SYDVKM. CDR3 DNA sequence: TGTGCCAGCAGTTTAGCTGGGGCTAGCGGGAGGGCCTACAATGAGCAGTTCTTC. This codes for CASSLAGASGRAYNEQFF.

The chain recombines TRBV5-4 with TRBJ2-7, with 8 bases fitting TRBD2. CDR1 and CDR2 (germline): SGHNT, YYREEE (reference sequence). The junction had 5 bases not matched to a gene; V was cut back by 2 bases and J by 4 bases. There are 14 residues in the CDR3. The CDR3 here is CASSLSGGRYEQYF. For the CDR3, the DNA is TGTGCCAGCAGCTTATCGGGAGGGAGGTACGAGCAGTACTTC.

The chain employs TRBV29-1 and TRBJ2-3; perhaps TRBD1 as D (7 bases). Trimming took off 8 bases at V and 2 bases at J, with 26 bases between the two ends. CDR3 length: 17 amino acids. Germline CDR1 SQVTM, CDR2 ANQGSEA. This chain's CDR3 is CSYRQGGGRAVTDTQYF. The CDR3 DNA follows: TGCAGCTACCGACAGGGAGGTGGGAGAGCCGTCACAGATACGCAGTATTTT.

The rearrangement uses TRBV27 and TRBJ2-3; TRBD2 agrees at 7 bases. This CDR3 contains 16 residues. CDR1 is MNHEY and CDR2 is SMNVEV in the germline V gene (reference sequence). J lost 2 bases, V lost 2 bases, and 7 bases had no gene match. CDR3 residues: CASSLGLAANTDTQYF. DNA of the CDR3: TGTGCCAGCAGTTTAGGGCTAGCGGCAAACACAGATACGCAGTATTTT.

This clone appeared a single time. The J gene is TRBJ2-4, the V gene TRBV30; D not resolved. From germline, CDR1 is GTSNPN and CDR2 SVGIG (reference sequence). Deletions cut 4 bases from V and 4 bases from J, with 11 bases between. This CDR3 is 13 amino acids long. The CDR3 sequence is CAWNQPAKNIQYF. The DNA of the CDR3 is TGTGCCTGGAATCAACCCGCGAAAAACATTCAGTACTTC.

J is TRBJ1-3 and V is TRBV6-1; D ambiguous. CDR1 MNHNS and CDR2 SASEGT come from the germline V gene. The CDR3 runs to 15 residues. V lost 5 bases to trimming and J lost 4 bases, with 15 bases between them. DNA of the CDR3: TGTGCCAGCAGTCCCGGAGAACAAACAGGAAACACCATATATTTT. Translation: CASSPGEQTGNTIYF.

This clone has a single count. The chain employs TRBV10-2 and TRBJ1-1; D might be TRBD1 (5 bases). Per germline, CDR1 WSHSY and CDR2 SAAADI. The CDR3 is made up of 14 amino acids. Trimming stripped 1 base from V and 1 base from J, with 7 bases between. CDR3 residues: CASSEWQGNTEAFF. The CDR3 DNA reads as TGCGCCAGCAGTGAGTGGCAGGGGAACACTGAAGCTTTCTTT.

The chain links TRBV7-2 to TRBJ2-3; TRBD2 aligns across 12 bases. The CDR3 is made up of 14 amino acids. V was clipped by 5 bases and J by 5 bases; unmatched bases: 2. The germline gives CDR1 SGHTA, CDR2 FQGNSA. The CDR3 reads CASSLTSGRDTQYF. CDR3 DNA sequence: TGTGCCAGCAGCCTGACTAGCGGGAGAGATACGCAGTATTTT.

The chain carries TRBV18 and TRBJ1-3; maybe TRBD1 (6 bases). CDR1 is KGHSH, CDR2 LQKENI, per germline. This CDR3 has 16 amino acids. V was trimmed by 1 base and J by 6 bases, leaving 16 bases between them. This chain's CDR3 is CASSPRQGQSQNTIYF. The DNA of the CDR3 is TGTGCCAGCTCACCACGGCAGGGGCAAAGCCAAAACACCATATATTTT.

The CDR3 protein is CASSLGSTDTQYF. The CDR3 DNA follows: TGTGCCAGCAGTTTGGGCAGCACAGATACGCAGTATTTT. This chain uses TRBV28 with TRBJ2-3; D is undetermined. CDR3 length: 13 residues. The V end lost 3 bases, the J end lost 0 bases, and 4 bases lay between the germline ends. In germline, CDR1 is MDHEN, CDR2 SYDVKM.

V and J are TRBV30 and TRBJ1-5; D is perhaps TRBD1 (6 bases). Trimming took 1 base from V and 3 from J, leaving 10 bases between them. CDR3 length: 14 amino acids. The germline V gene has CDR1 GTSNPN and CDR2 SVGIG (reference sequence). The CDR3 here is CAWSETGYNQPQHF. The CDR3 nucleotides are TGTGCCTGGAGTGAAACAGGGTACAATCAGCCCCAGCATTTT. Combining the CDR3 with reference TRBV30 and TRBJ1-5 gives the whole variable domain SQTIHQWPATLVQPVGSPLSLECTVEGTSNPNLYWYRQAAGRGLQLLFYSVGIGQISSEVPQNLSASRPQDRQFILSSKKLLLSDSGFYLCAWSETGYNQPQHFGDGTRLSIL.